The rows below give T cell receptor beta chains drawn from one sample of a study of blood T cell repertoires in COVID-19. The assay was immunoSEQ multiplex PCR, and TCRdb's table has in-frame clones only and misses some. The sample includes around 120,000 clones, 90% of them seen just once. The source material was peripheral blood. The source is an older woman with COVID-19, enrolled during active disease. The CDR3 runs from the conserved cysteine through the conserved F or W. The D gene is left open where the match is weak. Size tells how often a clone was seen (once, few, many) or the class of an expanded clone, and some rows leave it out.

V	size	D	J	CDR3	DNA
TRBV5-1	-	TRBD2	TRBJ2-6	CASSTGLAVSSGANVLTF	TGCGCCAGCAGCACGGGACTAGCGGTGAGCTCTGGGGCCAACGTCCTGACTTTC
TRBV29-1	-	-	TRBJ1-2	CSVDGQSYGYTF	TGCAGCGTTGACGGACAGAGCTATGGCTACACCTTC
TRBV5-5	-	-	TRBJ2-5	CASSWGGRGGRETQYF	TGTGCCAGCAGCTGGGGTGGAAGGGGTGGTCGGGAGACCCAGTACTTC
TRBV4-2	-	TRBD1	TRBJ1-2	CASSPQAGTGNYGYTF	TGTGCCAGCAGCCCCCAGGCAGGGACAGGCAACTATGGCTACACCTTC
TRBV12-3/TRBV12-4	-	TRBD1	TRBJ1-2	CASSYGTGGAYTF	TGTGCCAGCAGTTACGGGACAGGGGGCGCCTACACCTTC
TRBV29-1	-	TRBD1	TRBJ2-5	CSVETTGGTAETQYF	TGCAGCGTTGAAACTACAGGGGGGACGGCCGAGACCCAGTACTTC
TRBV5-6	-	TRBD2	TRBJ2-1	CASSLALAGEPLDEQFF	TGTGCCAGCAGCTTGGCCTTGGCGGGGGAACCCCTGGATGAGCAGTTCTTC
TRBV15	few	-	TRBJ1-5	CATSRDGGHRLAHQPQHF	TGTGCCACCAGCAGAGATGGGGGTCACAGACTAGCCCATCAGCCCCAGCATTTT
TRBV10-3	-	-	TRBJ1-1	CAISGTASTEAFF	TGTGCCATCAGTGGGACAGCGAGCACTGAAGCTTTCTTT
TRBV5-5	-	-	TRBJ1-3	CASSPRQRSGNTIYF	TGTGCCAGCAGCCCTAGACAGCGCTCTGGAAACACCATATATTTT
TRBV5-1	-	-	TRBJ1-2	CASSLETDPSYGYTF	TGCGCCAGCAGCTTGGAAACAGACCCTTCCTATGGCTACACCTTC
TRBV7-2	-	-	TRBJ2-5	CASSSRQGRGETQYF	TGTGCCAGCAGCAGCAGACAGGGTCGGGGGGAGACCCAGTACTTC
TRBV2	-	-	TRBJ1-2	CASMRSRGGNGYTF	TGTGCCAGCATGAGGAGCCGGGGTGGAAATGGCTACACCTTC
TRBV5-1	-	-	TRBJ2-5	CASSFTAEETQYF	TGCGCCAGCAGCTTTACAGCGGAGGAGACCCAGTACTTC
TRBV7-9	-	-	TRBJ1-2	CASSLDSLADSLHGYTF	TGTGCCAGCAGCTTAGACTCCCTAGCGGACAGCCTACATGGCTACACCTTC
TRBV4-1	-	-	TRBJ1-6	CASSQDGREGSPLHF	TGCGCCAGCAGCCAAGATGGCAGGGAAGGCTCACCCCTCCACTTT
TRBV12-3/TRBV12-4	-	TRBD1	TRBJ2-5	CASSPTGVETQYF	TGTGCCAGCAGCCCGACAGGGGTTGAGACCCAGTACTTC
TRBV9	-	TRBD2	TRBJ2-3	CASSVSGRVADTQYF	TGTGCCAGCAGCGTATCAGGGAGGGTCGCAGATACGCAGTATTTT
TRBV15	once	TRBD2	TRBJ2-2	CATSRDAGGANTGELFF	TGTGCCACCAGCAGAGATGCTGGGGGGGCGAACACCGGGGAGCTGTTTTTT
TRBV7-2	few	TRBD2	TRBJ2-7	CASSTTGTSFEQYF	TGTGCCAGCAGCACTACCGGGACTAGCTTTGAGCAGTACTTC
TRBV4-3	-	TRBD2	TRBJ2-3	CASSQDVASGGGTQYF	TGCGCCAGCAGCCAAGATGTAGCTAGCGGGGGCGGGACGCAGTATTTT
TRBV6-2/TRBV6-3	-	-	TRBJ2-7	CASSDRQSVVYEQYF	TGTGCCAGCAGTGACCGACAGAGTGTAGTCTACGAGCAGTACTTC
TRBV19	-	-	TRBJ1-6	CASSLGLNNSPLHF	TGTGCCAGTAGTCTTGGACTGAACAATTCACCCCTCCACTTT
TRBV6-6	-	TRBD1	TRBJ1-5	CASSFGTDNQPQHF	TGTGCCAGCAGTTTTGGGACAGACAATCAGCCCCAGCATTTT
TRBV4-1	-	TRBD1	TRBJ1-1	CASSQGKVGQRSEAFF	TGCGCCAGCAGCCAAGGTAAGGTGGGACAGAGGTCTGAAGCTTTCTTT
TRBV19	-	TRBD2	TRBJ2-7	CASRGLTSGFSYEQYF	TGTGCCAGTAGGGGGTTGACTAGCGGTTTCTCCTACGAGCAGTACTTC
TRBV6-6	-	-	TRBJ1-3	CASRYLRGSGNTIYF	TGTGCCAGCAGATACCTCAGAGGCTCTGGAAACACCATATATTTT
TRBV2	-	-	TRBJ2-6	CASTYVPGANVLTF	TGTGCCAGCACCTACGTGCCTGGGGCCAACGTCCTGACTTTC
TRBV7-3	few	TRBD1	TRBJ1-5	CASSLFGTGNQPQHF	TGTGCCAGCAGCTTATTCGGGACAGGGAATCAGCCCCAGCATTTT
TRBV9	-	-	TRBJ2-1	CASSFTVSSYNEQFF	TGTGCCAGCAGTTTTACAGTTAGCTCCTACAATGAGCAGTTCTTC
TRBV13	-	TRBD2	TRBJ2-3	CASSFGLVSDTQYF	TGTGCCAGCAGCTTCGGACTAGTCTCAGATACGCAGTATTTT
TRBV3-1/TRBV3-2	-	TRBD1	TRBJ1-6	CASSQGQGVSPLHF	TGTGCCAGCAGCCAAGGACAGGGGGTTTCACCCCTCCACTTT
TRBV3-1/TRBV3-2	once	TRBD1	TRBJ1-2	CASSPSTGGDYGYTF	TGTGCCAGCAGCCCTTCGACAGGGGGGGACTATGGCTACACCTTC
TRBV18	-	-	TRBJ2-5	CASSPTPIPQETQYF	TGTGCCAGCTCACCGACACCGATCCCCCAAGAGACCCAGTACTTC
TRBV18	-	-	TRBJ1-1	CASSPSSYRANTEAFF	TGTGCCAGCTCACCTTCGTCCTACAGGGCGAACACTGAAGCTTTCTTT
TRBV2	-	-	TRBJ2-7	CASSSGYSGEQYF	TGTGCCAGCAGTTCAGGGTATTCGGGTGAGCAGTACTTC
TRBV5-1	-	-	TRBJ2-1	CASSYTGRFGHEQFF	TGCGCCAGCAGCTACACAGGACGATTTGGTCATGAGCAGTTCTTC
TRBV7-3	-	TRBD1	TRBJ1-6	CASSLTRQGHSPLHF	TGTGCCAGCAGCTTAACGAGACAGGGCCACTCACCCCTCCACTTT
TRBV3-1/TRBV3-2	-	-	TRBJ2-3	CASSQPRYTDTQYF	TGTGCCAGCAGCCAACCCAGGTACACAGATACGCAGTATTTT
TRBV6-1	once	-	TRBJ2-3	CASSEGAGHTDTQYF	TGTGCCAGCAGTGAAGGGGCAGGGCACACAGATACGCAGTATTTT
TRBV9	-	-	TRBJ1-5	CASSVEGDQPQHF	TGTGCCAGCAGCGTAGAGGGGGATCAGCCCCAGCATTTT
TRBV5-4	-	TRBD1	TRBJ1-6	CASSPRTGISPLHF	TGTGCCAGCAGCCCCCGGACAGGGATCTCACCCCTCCACTTT
TRBV2	-	-	TRBJ2-2	CASSKIATGELFF	TGTGCCAGCAGTAAAATAGCAACCGGGGAGCTGTTTTTT
TRBV6-2/TRBV6-3	-	TRBD1	TRBJ2-1	CASSYGRGTGPYNEQFF	TGTGCCAGCAGTTACGGCAGAGGGACAGGTCCCTACAATGAGCAGTTCTTC
TRBV7-2	-	TRBD2	TRBJ2-3	CASSLIGQGGTDTQYF	TGTGCCAGCAGCTTAATAGGGCAGGGAGGGACAGATACGCAGTATTTT
TRBV19	-	-	TRBJ2-2	CASRGRGTGELFF	TGTGCCAGTAGGGGGCGGGGCACCGGGGAGCTGTTTTTT
TRBV10-3	-	TRBD1	TRBJ2-7	CAISPGQGSEQYF	TGTGCCATCAGTCCGGGACAGGGGAGCGAGCAGTACTTC
TRBV7-2	-	-	TRBJ1-3	CASSFTGLSGNTIYF	TGTGCCAGCAGCTTCACAGGGCTCTCTGGAAACACCATATATTTT
TRBV5-6	-	-	TRBJ2-2	CASSGPQGFGWTGELFF	TGTGCCAGCAGCGGCCCACAGGGTTTCGGGTGGACCGGGGAGCTGTTTTTT